This T cell receptor beta chain was profiled in a study of T-cell reconstitution after alpha-beta-depleted transplantation in children. The TCRbeta library incorporated unique molecular identifiers. One entry per CDR3 protein, called by TCRdb with MiXCR from the PCR reads. The sample contains more than 550,000 distinct CDR3 sequences, roughly a tenth of which appear only once. V lost 1 base, J lost 0 bases, and 3 bases stayed unmatched. The germline CDR1 and CDR2 sequences are SGHTA and FQGNSA. The length of the CDR3 is 15 residues. The sample in question was PBMCs from the stem cell graft donor, obtained from the stem cell graft. This TCR came from a human donor who donated a stem cell graft to a child with acute myeloid leukemia. This chain links TRBV7-2 with TRBJ2-7, with 7 bases fitting TRBD1. CDR3 residues: CASSLGRDSSYEQYF. CDR3 nucleotide sequence: TGTGCCAGCAGCTTAGGTCGGGACAGCTCCTACGAGCAGTACTTC.